What follows are 30 T cell receptor beta chains derived from one specimen sequenced in a study of T cell repertoires in cytomegalovirus infection. TCRdb re-called the reads through MiXCR, storing one row per CDR3 protein. The repertoire consists of fewer than 250,000 distinct CDR3 sequences, with approximately 13% occurring once and the leading ten covering under 2%. Sequencing was carried out using PBMCs. These receptors were obtained from a human donor in good health (CMV status not recorded). Some clones in this sample may be carry-over from other donors' samples.

This clonotype has a single count. The rearrangement uses TRBV29-1 and TRBJ1-1; 7 nucleotides agree with TRBD1. The V and J ends lost 4 bases and 1 base, in that order; junction bases with no gene match: 3. The germline CDR1 and CDR2 sequences are SQVTM and ANQGSEA. This CDR3 region has 13 residues. The CDR3 spells CSVAKGANTEAFF. DNA of the CDR3: TGCAGCGTTGCGAAGGGGGCGAACACTGAAGCTTTCTTT.

V gene TRBV20-1 combines with J gene TRBJ1-5; possible D gene TRBD1, 6 bases. The CDR3 length is 16 residues. CDR1 is DFQATT, CDR2 SNEGSKA, per germline (reference sequence). The V end lost 0 bases, the J end lost 4 bases, and 16 bases lay between the germline ends. The CDR3 protein is CSARDRTGHPNQPQHF. CDR3 in DNA: TGCAGTGCTAGAGATCGAACGGGACATCCTAATCAGCCCCAGCATTTT.

The chain carries TRBV9 and TRBJ1-1; possible D gene TRBD1, 5 bases. The CDR3 has 13 residues. V dropped 0 bases and J dropped 5 bases, with 8 bases sitting between them. The germline V gene has CDR1 SGDLS and CDR2 YYNGEE. The CDR3 is CASSVGAGTEAFF. As DNA, the CDR3 is TGTGCCAGCAGCGTAGGGGCAGGGACTGAAGCTTTCTTT.

Many counts were recorded for this clonotype. V is TRBV7-2 and J is TRBJ1-4; D call uncertain. This CDR3 spans 14 amino acids. Germline CDR1 reads SGHTA; CDR2 reads FQGNSA. V was cut by 2 bases and J by 8 bases, with 12 bases left in between. The CDR3 DNA reads TGTGCCAGCAGCTTACCAAGCCGCGGGGAAAAACTGTTTTTT. This gives the protein CASSLPSRGEKLFF. The whole variable domain, filled in from reference TRBV7-2 and TRBJ1-4, reads GAGVSQSPSNKVTEKGKDVELRCDPISGHTALYWYRQSLGQGLEFLIYFQGNSAPDKSGLPSDRFSAERTGGSVSTLTIQRTQQEDSAVYLCASSLPSRGEKLFFGSGTQLSVL.

Ten or more counts support this clonotype. The rearrangement uses TRBV7-2 and TRBJ2-3; D perhaps matches TRBD2 (7 bases). V was pared by 7 bases and J by 6 bases, with 23 bases between. CDR1 is SGHTA, CDR2 FQGNSA, per germline. CDR3 size: 16 residues. The CDR3 loop is CASTIPGGRVWDTQYF. In DNA form, the CDR3 reads TGTGCCAGCACCATTCCCGGGGGGCGGGTATGGGATACGCAGTATTTT. The entire variable domain, with the rest obtained from reference TRBV7-2 and TRBJ2-3, is as follows: GAGVSQSPSNKVTEKGKDVELRCDPISGHTALYWYRQSLGQGLEFLIYFQGNSAPDKSGLPSDRFSAERTGGSVSTLTIQRTQQEDSAVYLCASTIPGGRVWDTQYFGPGTRLTVL.

This clonotype was seen repeatedly, ten times or more. The chain is built from TRBV7-2 and TRBJ2-3, with 11 bases fitting TRBD2. Germline CDR1 and CDR2: SGHTA and FQGNSA. The CDR3 contains 15 residues. The J segment lost 6 bases and the V segment lost 7 bases, leaving 9 bases of the junction unmatched. CDR3 sequence (DNA): TGTGCCAGCAACCCTAGCGGGGGGCGGTTGGATACGCAGTATTTT. Its translation is CASNPSGGRLDTQYF.

This clonotype has just a few counts. J is TRBJ2-1 and V is TRBV6-2 or TRBV6-3; perhaps TRBD2 as D (5 bases). Germline V gene lookup returns CDR1 MNHEY and CDR2 SVGEGT. The CDR3 is made up of 15 amino acids. The V gene lost 2 bases and the J gene lost 7 bases, with 15 bases spanning the gap. DNA for the CDR3: TGTGCCAGCAGTTACGACCCCCTAGCTTCGAATGAGCAGTTCTTC. Its translation: CASSYDPLASNEQFF.

The CDR3 nucleotides are TGTGCCAGCAGTCCGCCTACAAGCGAGCAGTACTTC. It translates to CASSPPTSEQYF. The chain has TRBV7-2 and TRBJ2-7, with unresolved D. V lost 6 bases and J lost 6, with 12 bases in between. The germline V gene has CDR1 SGHTA and CDR2 FQGNSA. This CDR3 is built from 12 residues.

This clonotype has a count of ten or more. The rearrangement uses TRBV7-2 and TRBJ1-3; D remains unclear. The CDR3 loop spans 12 amino acids. The germline V and J ends were trimmed by 6 bases and 2 bases, with 5 bases remaining between them. Per the germline V gene, CDR1 is SGHTA and CDR2 is FQGNSA. The CDR3 here is CASSSTGNTIYF. For the CDR3, the DNA is TGTGCCAGCAGTTCAACTGGAAACACCATATATTTT.

The genes are TRBV5-1 and TRBJ1-1, with 8 bases matching TRBD1. V lost 2 bases, J lost 2 bases, and 5 bases stayed unmatched. This CDR3 is built from 15 residues. Germline CDR1 SGHRS, CDR2 YFSETQ. Written as DNA, the CDR3 is TGCGCCAGCAGCTTCCACGGACAGGGCAACACTGAAGCTTTCTTT. This translates into CASSFHGQGNTEAFF.

The chain couples TRBV27 to TRBJ2-5; 10 bases match TRBD2. This CDR3 spans 15 amino acids. V dropped 7 bases and J dropped 4; count of bases not matched to a gene: 9. Germline V gene lookup returns CDR1 MNHEY and CDR2 SMNVEV (reference sequence). DNA of the CDR3: TGTGCCAGCACTGCTCGGCTAGCGGGAGTAGAGACCCAGTACTTC. This translates into CASTARLAGVETQYF.

CDR3 bases: TGTGCCAGCAGTTCTCCAGCGGGCTTTTACGAGCAGTACTTC. This gives the protein CASSSPAGFYEQYF. This chain connects TRBV28 to TRBJ2-7; a possible D gene is TRBD2 (6 bases). With 4 bases removed from V and 4 bases from J, the gap between germline ends came to 14 bases. CDR3 length: 14 residues. CDR1 is MDHEN and CDR2 is SYDVKM in the germline V gene. Using reference TRBV28 and TRBJ2-7 for the parts outside the CDR3, the full variable domain is DVKVTQSSRYLVKRTGEKVFLECVQDMDHENMFWYRQDPGLGLRLIYFSYDVKMKEKGDIPEGYSVSREKKERFSLILESASTNQTSMYLCASSSPAGFYEQYFGPGTRLTVT.

This clonotype was detected a few times. This sequence joins TRBV2 and TRBJ2-2; 8 bases fit TRBD2. The germline V gene has CDR1 SNHLY and CDR2 FYNNEI. The CDR3 is 15 amino acids. Trimming took 5 bases from V and 6 from J; bases not matched to a gene: 8. The CDR3 protein is CASSLRTSLAGELFF. In DNA, the CDR3 is TGTGCCAGCAGTCTTAGGACTAGCCTAGCCGGGGAGCTGTTTTTT.

This clonotype was observed at least ten times. This chain joins TRBV7-2 and TRBJ2-3; 9 nucleotides line up with TRBD1. CDR1 and CDR2 from the germline V gene are SGHTA and FQGNSA. The CDR3 sequence is 15 residues long. The V segment lost 5 bases and the J segment 7 bases; nucleotides outside the gene matches: 10. The CDR3 DNA sequence: TGTGCCAGCAGCCCTGGACAGGGGCTTCAACATACGCAGTATTTT. It specifies CASSPGQGLQHTQYF.

The sample holds many counts of this clonotype. The rearrangement links TRBV28 to TRBJ2-4; 12 bases line up with TRBD2. In germline, CDR1 is MDHEN, CDR2 SYDVKM. The V gene end was trimmed by 3 bases and the J gene end by 1 base; junction bases not matched to a gene: 4. CDR3 size: 17 residues. The CDR3 sequence: CASSLTSGRPAKNIQYF. CDR3 coding DNA: TGTGCCAGCAGTTTGACTAGCGGGAGACCGGCCAAAAACATTCAGTACTTC.

This clonotype was picked up many times. The chain's CDR3 is CASSLHGGEVTEAFF. The CDR3 nucleotides are TGTGCCAGCAGCCTACACGGAGGGGAGGTCACTGAAGCTTTCTTT. The genes are TRBV7-9 and TRBJ1-1; a weak D match, TRBD1 (5 bases). Trimming left V 5 bases short and J 4 bases short, with 17 bases between. Germline V CDR1 and CDR2: SEHNR, FQNEAQ (reference sequence). This CDR3 has 15 residues.

This clonotype showed up many times. The V call is TRBV7-2, the J call TRBJ2-7; D might be TRBD2 (5 bases). Trimming removed 5 bases from V and 5 bases from J, with 16 bases in between. Germline V gene lookup returns CDR1 SGHTA and CDR2 FQGNSA. The CDR3 loop spans 14 amino acids. The CDR3: CASSRSAGEHEQYF. In DNA, the CDR3 is TGTGCCAGCAGCCGGTCCGCGGGTGAACACGAGCAGTACTTC. Drawing the rest from reference TRBV7-2 and TRBJ2-7, the complete variable domain is GAGVSQSPSNKVTEKGKDVELRCDPISGHTALYWYRQSLGQGLEFLIYFQGNSAPDKSGLPSDRFSAERTGGSVSTLTIQRTQQEDSAVYLCASSRSAGEHEQYFGPGTRLTVT.

CDR3 nucleotides: TGCGCCAGCAGCTTAAGGGGGGAGGGCCGGACTGAAGCTTTCTTT. Encoded protein: CASSLRGEGRTEAFF. The chain uses TRBV5-1 and TRBJ1-1, with D tentatively TRBD1 (6 bases). The V gene lost 2 bases and the J gene lost 5 bases, with 16 bases spanning the gap. The CDR3 consists of 15 residues. Germline values: CDR1 SGHRS, CDR2 YFSETQ.

This clonotype was seen only a few times. The chain joins TRBV11-2 to TRBJ1-2; D ambiguous. The ends were cut back, 4 bases at V and 2 bases at J, with 8 bases in the middle. Germline V lookup: CDR1 SGHAT, CDR2 FQNNGV. The CDR3 is made up of 13 amino acids. CDR3 loop: CASSSVRNYGYTF. In DNA form, the CDR3 reads TGTGCCAGCAGCTCCGTGAGAAACTATGGCTACACCTTC.

A few counts support this clonotype. The V and J genes are TRBV6-2 or TRBV6-3 and TRBJ1-2; D gene unclear. The ends were cut back, 4 bases at V and 4 bases at J, with 10 bases in the middle. The CDR3 runs 13 residues. The V gene's germline CDR1 is MNHEY and CDR2 SVGEGT. CDR3 amino acids: CASSSRASYGYTF. The CDR3 nucleotides are TGTGCCAGCAGTTCCCGGGCCTCCTATGGCTACACCTTC.

V usage is TRBV20-1 and J usage is TRBJ2-1; D is perhaps TRBD2 (6 bases). The CDR3 is 16 amino acids. V dropped 0 bases and J dropped 9 bases, with 21 bases sitting between them. Germline CDR1 reads DFQATT; CDR2 reads SNEGSKA (reference sequence). The DNA for the CDR3 is TGCAGTGCTAGAGAGGAGGGAGTAGACGTGGACGGTGAGCAGTTCTTC. Amino acid sequence: CSAREEGVDVDGEQFF.

This clonotype was observed many times. The chain has TRBV12-3 or TRBV12-4 and TRBJ1-4, with unresolved D. V lost 5 bases and J lost 3, with 13 bases in between. This CDR3 contains 15 residues. CDR3 in DNA: TGTGCCAGCAGTCCACAACGGGGTTCTAATGAAAAACTGTTTTTT. It encodes CASSPQRGSNEKLFF.

V gene TRBV20-1 combines with J gene TRBJ2-1, with D possibly TRBD2 on 6 matching bases. The CDR3 loop spans 15 amino acids. Trimming stripped 0 bases from V and 2 bases from J, with 11 bases between. Germline V gene data show CDR1 as DFQATT and CDR2 as SNEGSKA (reference sequence). The CDR3 is CSARDGTGAYNEQFF. CDR3 bases: TGCAGTGCTAGAGATGGGACGGGGGCCTACAATGAGCAGTTCTTC.

Many counts were recorded for this clonotype. The V gene is TRBV5-4, the J gene TRBJ2-1; D remains unclear. CDR3 size: 15 residues. CDR1 and CDR2 (germline): SGHNT, YYREEE (reference sequence). The V gene lost 0 bases and the J gene lost 5 bases, with 12 bases spanning the gap. The CDR3 here is CASSLVSAINNEQFF. For the CDR3, the DNA is TGTGCCAGCAGCTTGGTCTCGGCAATTAACAATGAGCAGTTCTTC.

The chain uses TRBV11-3 and TRBJ2-5; the D call may be TRBD1 or TRBD2 (5 bases each). This CDR3 is 15 amino acids long. CDR1 SGHNT and CDR2 YENEEA come from the germline V gene. V lost 2 bases, J lost 1 base, and 11 bases lay in between. CDR3 region: CASSLLSGSQETQYF. CDR3 DNA sequence: TGTGCCAGCAGCTTACTATCAGGGAGCCAAGAGACCCAGTACTTC. Looking up the rest from reference TRBV11-3 and TRBJ2-5 gives the full variable domain: EAGVVQSPRYKIIEKKQPVAFWCNPISGHNTLYWYLQNLGQGPELLIRYENEEAVDDSQLPKDRFSAERLKGVDSTLKIQPAELGDSAVYLCASSLLSGSQETQYFGPGTRLLVL.

The sample holds one count of this clonotype. Possible read error: a much larger clone is one base away. The V call is TRBV10-3, the J call TRBJ2-3, with D hard to call. CDR3 length equals 15 residues. Germline V gives CDR1 ENHRY, CDR2 SYGVKD. The CDR3 nucleotides read TGTGCCATCAGTGAGCCAACTACCCCAATCCGTACGCAGAATTTT. It yields the protein CAISEPTTPIRTQNF.

The V call is TRBV10-2, the J call TRBJ1-5; TRBD1 matches at 8 bases. In germline, CDR1 is WSHSY, CDR2 SAAADI. CDR3 length: 14 amino acids. After removal of 4 bases from V and 4 bases from J, the junction contained 3 bases not matched to a gene. CDR3 DNA: TGCGCCAGCAGTGGCTGGACAGGGAATCAGCCCCAGCATTTT. Translating it yields CASSGWTGNQPQHF.

This clonotype was counted at least ten times. This chain uses TRBV7-8 with TRBJ2-1; 7 bases are shared with TRBD1. J gave up 5 bases and V 5 bases, and 9 bases lay outside the gene matches. CDR1 is SGHVS, CDR2 FQNEAQ, per germline. There are 15 residues in the CDR3. The CDR3 sequence is CASSPQTGSHNEQFF. DNA of the CDR3: TGTGCCAGCAGCCCCCAGACAGGGAGCCACAATGAGCAGTTCTTC.

This clonotype was picked up many times. This chain links TRBV7-2 with TRBJ2-5; 9 bases match TRBD1. CDR3 length: 16 residues. V trimming: 4 bases; J trimming: 2 bases; junction bases outside the gene matches: 8. Germline V CDR1 and CDR2: SGHTA, FQGNSA. CDR3 sequence reads: CASSSYRGRPQETQYF. The CDR3 coding sequence is TGTGCCAGCAGCTCCTACAGGGGGCGTCCTCAAGAGACCCAGTACTTC. The full variable domain, rest sourced from reference TRBV7-2 and TRBJ2-5, is GAGVSQSPSNKVTEKGKDVELRCDPISGHTALYWYRQSLGQGLEFLIYFQGNSAPDKSGLPSDRFSAERTGGSVSTLTIQRTQQEDSAVYLCASSSYRGRPQETQYFGPGTRLLVL.

This clonotype was found many times. V is TRBV7-2 and J is TRBJ1-5; no reliable D call. CDR1 and CDR2 from the germline V gene are SGHTA and FQGNSA. Between the trimmed V and J ends, which lost 2 bases and 2 bases, there was a span of 7 bases. The CDR3 totals 14 residues. The CDR3 nucleotides read TGTGCCAGCAGCTTACTCCGGGGCAATCAGCCCCAGCATTTT. The encoded protein is CASSLLRGNQPQHF. Drawing the rest from reference TRBV7-2 and TRBJ1-5, the complete variable domain is GAGVSQSPSNKVTEKGKDVELRCDPISGHTALYWYRQSLGQGLEFLIYFQGNSAPDKSGLPSDRFSAERTGGSVSTLTIQRTQQEDSAVYLCASSLLRGNQPQHFGDGTRLSIL.